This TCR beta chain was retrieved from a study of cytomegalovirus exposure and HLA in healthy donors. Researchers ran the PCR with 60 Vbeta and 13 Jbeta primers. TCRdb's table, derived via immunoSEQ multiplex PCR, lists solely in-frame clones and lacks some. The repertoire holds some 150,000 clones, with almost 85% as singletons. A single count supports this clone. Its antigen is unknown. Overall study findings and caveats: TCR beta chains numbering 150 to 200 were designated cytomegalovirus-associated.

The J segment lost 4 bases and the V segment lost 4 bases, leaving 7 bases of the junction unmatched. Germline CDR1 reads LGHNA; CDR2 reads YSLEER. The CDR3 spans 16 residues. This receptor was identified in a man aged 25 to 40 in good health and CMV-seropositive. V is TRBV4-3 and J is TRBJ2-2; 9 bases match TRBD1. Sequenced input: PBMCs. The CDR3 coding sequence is TGCGCCAGCAGCCGGGGACAGGGAGGAGGCACCGGGGAGCTGTTTTTT. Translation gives CASSRGQGGGTGELFF.